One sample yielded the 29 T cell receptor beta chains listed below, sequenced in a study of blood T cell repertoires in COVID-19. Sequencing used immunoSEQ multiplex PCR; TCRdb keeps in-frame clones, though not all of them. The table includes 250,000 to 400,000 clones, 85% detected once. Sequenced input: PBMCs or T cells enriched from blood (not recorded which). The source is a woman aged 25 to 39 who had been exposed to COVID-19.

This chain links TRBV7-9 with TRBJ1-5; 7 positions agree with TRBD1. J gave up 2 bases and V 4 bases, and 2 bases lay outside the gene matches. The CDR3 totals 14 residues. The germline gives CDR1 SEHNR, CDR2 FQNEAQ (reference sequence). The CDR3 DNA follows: TGTGCCAGCAGCTATACAGGGGGCAATCAGCCCCAGCATTTT. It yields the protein CASSYTGGNQPQHF.

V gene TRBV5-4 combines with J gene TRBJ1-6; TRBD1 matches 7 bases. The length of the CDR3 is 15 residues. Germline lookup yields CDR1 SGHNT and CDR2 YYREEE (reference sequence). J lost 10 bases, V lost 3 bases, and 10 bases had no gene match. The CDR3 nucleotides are TGTGCCAGCAGCTCTCAGACAGGGTCACAATCACCCCTCCACTTT. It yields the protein CASSSQTGSQSPLHF.

CDR3 in amino acids: CASSSLRLAGYPEQYF. In DNA, the CDR3 is TGTGCCAGCAGTTCACTACGACTAGCGGGATACCCCGAGCAGTACTTC. This chain links TRBV27 with TRBJ2-7; TRBD2 matches 11 bases. J lost 6 bases, V lost 4 bases, and 11 bases had no gene match. CDR3 size: 16 residues. Germline V gives CDR1 MNHEY, CDR2 SMNVEV (reference sequence).

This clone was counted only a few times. CDR3 residues: CASSSDRGHYEQYF. The CDR3 nucleotides read TGTGCCAGCAGCTCGGACAGGGGGCACTACGAGCAGTACTTC. V is TRBV5-6 and J is TRBJ2-7; 11 nucleotides align to TRBD1. The CDR3 runs 14 residues. The germline V gene encodes CDR1 SGHDT and CDR2 YYEEEE. V shed 3 bases, J shed 3 bases, and the junction held 2 bases outside the gene matches.

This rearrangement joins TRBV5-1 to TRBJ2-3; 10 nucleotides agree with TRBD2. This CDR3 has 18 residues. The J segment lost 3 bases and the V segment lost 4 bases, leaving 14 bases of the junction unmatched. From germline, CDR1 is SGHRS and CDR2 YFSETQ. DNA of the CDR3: TGCGCCAGCAGCCATAGCGACCAGCGGGGGGGGCGAACAGATACGCAGTATTTT. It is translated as CASSHSDQRGGRTDTQYF.

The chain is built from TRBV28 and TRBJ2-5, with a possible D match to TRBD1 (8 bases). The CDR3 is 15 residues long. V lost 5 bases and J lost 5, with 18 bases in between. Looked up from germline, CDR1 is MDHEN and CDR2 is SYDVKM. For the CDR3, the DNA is TGTGCCAGCAGTGCCCGGACAGGGCGGGAGGAGACCCAGTACTTC. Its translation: CASSARTGREETQYF.

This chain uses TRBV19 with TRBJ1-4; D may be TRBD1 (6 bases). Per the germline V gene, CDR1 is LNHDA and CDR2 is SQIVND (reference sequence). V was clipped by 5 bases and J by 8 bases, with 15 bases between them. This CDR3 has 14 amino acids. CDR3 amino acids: CASSSGQNGEKLFF. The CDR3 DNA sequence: TGTGCCAGTAGTTCAGGACAGAACGGCGAAAAACTGTTTTTT.

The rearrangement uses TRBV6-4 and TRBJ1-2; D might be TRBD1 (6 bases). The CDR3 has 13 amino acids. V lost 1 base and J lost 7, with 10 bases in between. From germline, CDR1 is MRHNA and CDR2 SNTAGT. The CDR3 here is CASSDLATGGYTF. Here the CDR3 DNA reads TGTGCCAGCAGTGACTTGGCGACAGGTGGCTACACCTTC.

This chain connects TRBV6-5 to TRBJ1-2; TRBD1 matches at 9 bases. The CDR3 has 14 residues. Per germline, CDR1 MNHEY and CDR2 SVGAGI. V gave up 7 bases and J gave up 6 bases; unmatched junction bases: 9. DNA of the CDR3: TGTGCCAGCACTTTGGGACAGGGATGGGATGGCTACACCTTC. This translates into CASTLGQGWDGYTF.

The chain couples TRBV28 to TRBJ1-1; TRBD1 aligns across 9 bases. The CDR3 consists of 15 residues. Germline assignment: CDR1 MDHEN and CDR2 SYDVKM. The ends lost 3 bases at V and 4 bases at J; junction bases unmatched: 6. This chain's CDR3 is CASSLSGDRVTEAFF. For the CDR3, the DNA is TGTGCCAGCAGTTTGAGCGGGGACAGGGTCACTGAAGCTTTCTTT.

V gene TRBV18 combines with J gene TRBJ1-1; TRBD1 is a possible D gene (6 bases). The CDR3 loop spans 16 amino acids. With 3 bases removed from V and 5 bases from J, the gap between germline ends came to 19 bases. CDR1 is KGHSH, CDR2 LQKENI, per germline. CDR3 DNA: TGTGCCAGCTCACCCTACCCCAACAGGGAGGGGACTGAAGCTTTCTTT. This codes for CASSPYPNREGTEAFF.

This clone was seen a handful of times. The CDR3 bases are TGTGCCAGCAGCGGACAGGGGGCCCCCTATAATTCACCCCTCCACTTT. Residues: CASSGQGAPYNSPLHF. The V and J genes are TRBV9 and TRBJ1-6, with 10 bases identical to TRBD1. This CDR3 contains 16 residues. Germline CDR1 reads SGDLS; CDR2 reads YYNGEE. V dropped 3 bases and J dropped 2; count of bases not matched to a gene: 2.

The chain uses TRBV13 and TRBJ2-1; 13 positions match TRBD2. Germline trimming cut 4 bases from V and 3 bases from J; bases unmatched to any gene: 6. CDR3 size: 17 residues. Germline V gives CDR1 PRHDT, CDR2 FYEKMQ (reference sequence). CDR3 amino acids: CASSSLAGGEGYNEQFF. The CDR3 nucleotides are TGTGCCAGCAGCTCACTAGCGGGAGGGGAAGGCTACAATGAGCAGTTCTTC.

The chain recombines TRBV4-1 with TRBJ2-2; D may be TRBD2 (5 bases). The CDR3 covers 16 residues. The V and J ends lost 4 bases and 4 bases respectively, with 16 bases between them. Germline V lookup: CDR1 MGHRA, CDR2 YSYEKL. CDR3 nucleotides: TGCGCCAGCAGCCGGGGTTCGGACTTTCTCACCGGGGAGCTGTTTTTT. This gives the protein CASSRGSDFLTGELFF.

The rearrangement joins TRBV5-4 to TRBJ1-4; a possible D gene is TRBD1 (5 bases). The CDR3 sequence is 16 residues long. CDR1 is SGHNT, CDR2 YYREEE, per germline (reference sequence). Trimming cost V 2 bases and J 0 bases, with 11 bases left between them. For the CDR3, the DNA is TGTGCCAGCAGCTTCCGGGGACTAGCAACTAATGAAAAACTGTTTTTT. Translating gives CASSFRGLATNEKLFF.

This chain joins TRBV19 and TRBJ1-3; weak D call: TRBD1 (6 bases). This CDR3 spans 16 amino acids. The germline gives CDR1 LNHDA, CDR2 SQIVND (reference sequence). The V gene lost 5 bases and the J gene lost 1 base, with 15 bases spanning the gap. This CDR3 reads CASSLGQFRSGNTIYF. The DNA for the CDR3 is TGTGCCAGTAGTCTTGGACAGTTTCGATCTGGAAACACCATATATTTT.

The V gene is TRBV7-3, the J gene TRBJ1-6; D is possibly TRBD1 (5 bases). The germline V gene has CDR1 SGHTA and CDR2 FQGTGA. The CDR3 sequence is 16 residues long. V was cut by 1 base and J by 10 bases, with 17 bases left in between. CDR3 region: CASSLNPRGGWSPLHF. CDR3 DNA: TGTGCCAGCAGCTTAAACCCGCGGGGGGGTTGGTCACCCCTCCACTTT.

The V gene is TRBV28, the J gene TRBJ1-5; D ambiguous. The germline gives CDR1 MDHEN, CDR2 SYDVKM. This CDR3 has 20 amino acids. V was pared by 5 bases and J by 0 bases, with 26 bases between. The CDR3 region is CASSPLYQHGREFSNQPQHF. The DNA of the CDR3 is TGTGCCAGCAGTCCATTATATCAGCACGGGCGGGAGTTTAGCAATCAGCCCCAGCATTTT.

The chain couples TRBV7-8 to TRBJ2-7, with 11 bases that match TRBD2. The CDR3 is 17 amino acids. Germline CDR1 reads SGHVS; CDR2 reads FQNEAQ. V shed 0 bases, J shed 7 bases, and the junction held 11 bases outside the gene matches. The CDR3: CASSLARVSGGDGEQYF. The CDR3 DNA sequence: TGTGCCAGCAGCTTAGCGCGGGTTAGCGGGGGGGATGGAGAGCAGTACTTC.

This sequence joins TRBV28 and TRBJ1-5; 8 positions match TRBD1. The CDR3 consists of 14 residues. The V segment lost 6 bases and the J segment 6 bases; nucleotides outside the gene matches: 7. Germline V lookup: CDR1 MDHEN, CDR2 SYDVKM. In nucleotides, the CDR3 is TGTGCCAGCAGATTGCCGGACAGGGTTCAGCCCCAGCATTTT. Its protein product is CASRLPDRVQPQHF. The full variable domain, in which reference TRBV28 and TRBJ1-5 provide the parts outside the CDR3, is DVKVTQSSRYLVKRTGEKVFLECVQDMDHENMFWYRQDPGLGLRLIYFSYDVKMKEKGDIPEGYSVSREKKERFSLILESASTNQTSMYLCASRLPDRVQPQHFGDGTRLSIL.

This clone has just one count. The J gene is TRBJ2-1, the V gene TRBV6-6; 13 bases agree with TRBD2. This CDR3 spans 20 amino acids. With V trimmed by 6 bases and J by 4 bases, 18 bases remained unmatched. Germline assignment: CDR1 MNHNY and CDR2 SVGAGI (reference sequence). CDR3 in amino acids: CASSATSGRWTIRSYNEQFF. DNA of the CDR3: TGTGCCAGCAGCGCGACTAGCGGGAGGTGGACTATACGGTCGTACAATGAGCAGTTCTTC.

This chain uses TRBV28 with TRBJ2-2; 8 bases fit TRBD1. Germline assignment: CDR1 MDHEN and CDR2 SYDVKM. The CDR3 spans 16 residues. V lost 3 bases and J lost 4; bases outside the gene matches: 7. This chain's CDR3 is CASSFRQGATTGELFF. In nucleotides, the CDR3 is TGTGCCAGCAGTTTTAGGCAGGGGGCAACCACCGGGGAGCTGTTTTTT.

The CDR3 protein is CASSFLAEAYEQYF. The CDR3 region has the DNA TGTGCCAGCAGCTTTCTAGCGGAAGCCTACGAGCAGTACTTC. This chain links TRBV9 with TRBJ2-7; 7 nucleotides align to TRBD2. In germline, CDR1 is SGDLS, CDR2 YYNGEE. The CDR3 contains 14 residues. V was pared by 4 bases and J by 2 bases, with 6 bases of the junction left unmatched.

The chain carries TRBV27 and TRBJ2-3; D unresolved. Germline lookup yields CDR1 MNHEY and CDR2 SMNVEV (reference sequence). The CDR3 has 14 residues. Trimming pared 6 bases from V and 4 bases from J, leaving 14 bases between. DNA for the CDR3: TGTGCCAGCAGCATCCAAGTGGCGGCAGATACGCAGTATTTT. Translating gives CASSIQVAADTQYF.

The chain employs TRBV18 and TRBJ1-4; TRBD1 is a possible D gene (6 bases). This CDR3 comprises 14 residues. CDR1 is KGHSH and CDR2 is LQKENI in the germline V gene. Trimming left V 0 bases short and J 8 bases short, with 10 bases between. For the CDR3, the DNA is TGTGCCAGCTCACCACCGGGGGACACGGAAAAACTGTTTTTT. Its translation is CASSPPGDTEKLFF.

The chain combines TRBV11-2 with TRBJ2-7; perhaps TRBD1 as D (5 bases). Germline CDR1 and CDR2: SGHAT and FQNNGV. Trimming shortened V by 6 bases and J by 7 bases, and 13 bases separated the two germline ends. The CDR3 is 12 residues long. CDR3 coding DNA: TGTGCCAGCAGTTGGACCGCAGGGGAGCAGTACTTC. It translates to CASSWTAGEQYF.

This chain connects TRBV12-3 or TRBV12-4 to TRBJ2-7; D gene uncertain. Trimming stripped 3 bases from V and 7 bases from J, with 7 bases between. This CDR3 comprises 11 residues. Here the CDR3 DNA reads TGTGCCAGCAGTTTGGGCAATGAGCAGTACTTC. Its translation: CASSLGNEQYF.

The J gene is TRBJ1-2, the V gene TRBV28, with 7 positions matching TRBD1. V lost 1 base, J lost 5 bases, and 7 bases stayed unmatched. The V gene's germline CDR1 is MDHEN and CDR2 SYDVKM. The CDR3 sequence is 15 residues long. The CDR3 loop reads CASSLFTEGAYGYTF. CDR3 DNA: TGTGCCAGCAGTTTATTTACGGAGGGGGCGTATGGCTACACCTTC.

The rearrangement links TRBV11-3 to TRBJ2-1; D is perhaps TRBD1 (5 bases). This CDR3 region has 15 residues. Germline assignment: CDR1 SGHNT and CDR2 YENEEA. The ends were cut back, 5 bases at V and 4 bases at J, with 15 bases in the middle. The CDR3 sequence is CASSSGAMRYNEQFF. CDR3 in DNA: TGTGCCAGCAGCAGTGGGGCAATGAGGTACAATGAGCAGTTCTTC. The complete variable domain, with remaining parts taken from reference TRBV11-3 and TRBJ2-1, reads EAGVVQSPRYKIIEKKQPVAFWCNPISGHNTLYWYLQNLGQGPELLIRYENEEAVDDSQLPKDRFSAERLKGVDSTLKIQPAELGDSAVYLCASSSGAMRYNEQFFGPGTRLTVL.